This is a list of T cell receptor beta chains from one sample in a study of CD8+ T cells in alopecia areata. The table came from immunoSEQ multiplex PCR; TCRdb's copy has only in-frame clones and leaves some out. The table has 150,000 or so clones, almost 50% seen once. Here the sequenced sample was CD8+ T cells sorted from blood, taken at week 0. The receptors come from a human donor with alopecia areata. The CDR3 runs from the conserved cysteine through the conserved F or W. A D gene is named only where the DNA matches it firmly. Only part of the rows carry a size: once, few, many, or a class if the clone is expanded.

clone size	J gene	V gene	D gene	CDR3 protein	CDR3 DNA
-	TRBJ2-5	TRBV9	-	CASSFHDRTPRETQYF	TGTGCCAGCAGCTTCCACGACAGGACTCCGCGCGAGACCCAGTACTTC
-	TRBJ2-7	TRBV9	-	CASSVGSTYEQYF	TGTGCCAGCAGCGTAGGGAGCACGTACGAGCAGTACTTC
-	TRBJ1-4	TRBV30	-	CAWRGSGRRVTNEKLFF	TGTGCCTGGAGGGGAAGTGGCAGACGAGTAACTAATGAAAAACTGTTTTTT
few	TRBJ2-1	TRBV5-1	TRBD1	CASSPGQPLNEQFF	TGCGCCAGCAGCCCGGGACAGCCACTCAATGAGCAGTTCTTC
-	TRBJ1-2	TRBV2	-	CATVTSNYGYTF	TGTGCCACCGTAACAAGTAACTATGGCTACACCTTC
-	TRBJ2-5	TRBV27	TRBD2	CASSPLSRGGIETQYF	TGTGCCAGCAGTCCCCTCTCTCGGGGGGGAATAGAGACCCAGTACTTC
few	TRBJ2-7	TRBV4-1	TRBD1	CASTSGVDRGQYF	TGCGCCAGCACCTCCGGGGTAGACAGGGGACAGTACTTC
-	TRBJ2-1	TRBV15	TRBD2	CATSRELSVGRGDYNEQFF	TGTGCCACCAGCAGAGAGCTTTCGGTCGGGCGGGGGGATTACAATGAGCAGTTCTTC
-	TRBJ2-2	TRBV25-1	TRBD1	CASSGWGTEENTGELFF	TGTGCCAGCAGTGGTTGGGGGACAGAAGAAAACACCGGGGAGCTGTTTTTT
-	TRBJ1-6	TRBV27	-	CASSLPGLNSPLHF	TGTGCCAGCAGTTTACCAGGGTTGAATTCACCCCTCCACTTT
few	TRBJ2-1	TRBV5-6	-	CASSLGGRHVNEQFF	TGTGCCAGCAGCTTGGGGGGACGGCATGTCAATGAGCAGTTCTTC
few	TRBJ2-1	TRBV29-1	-	CSVSTRREQFF	TGCAGCGTTTCTACCCGCAGGGAGCAGTTCTTC
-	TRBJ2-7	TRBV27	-	CASSSSLPRQYF	TGTGCCAGCAGTTCGTCACTCCCGCGGCAGTACTTC
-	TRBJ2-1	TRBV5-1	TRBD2	CASSPIGGAYNEQFF	TGCGCCAGCAGCCCTATTGGGGGGGCCTACAATGAGCAGTTCTTC